Below are 21 T cell receptor beta chains sequenced from a single sample in a study of PD-1 blockade in classical Hodgkin lymphoma. Time point defined: cycle 4 day 1 (C4D1), after more than five weeks of nivolumab. There was relapse after autologous stem cell transplantation in every patient, and there was variation in brentuximab vedotin exposure. This table comes from immunoSEQ multiplex PCR, and its TCRdb copy is limited to in-frame clones, with some not included. The sample carries approximately 24,000 clones, around 84% recorded once. Material: peripheral blood mononuclear cells (PBMCs), obtained before the fourth cycle of nivolumab. Every receptor here comes from a human donor with classical Hodgkin lymphoma.

The chain carries TRBV5-1 and TRBJ2-7, with D possibly being TRBD2 (5 bases). Trimming took off 5 bases at V and 3 bases at J, with 15 bases between the two ends. This CDR3 region has 14 residues. CDR1 SGHRS and CDR2 YFSETQ come from the germline V gene. DNA for the CDR3: TGCGCCAGCAGGGACGAGGGCCCCTTCTACGAGCAGTACTTC. It encodes CASRDEGPFYEQYF.

The chain links TRBV10-2 to TRBJ1-2; D not certain. Germline V lookup: CDR1 WSHSY, CDR2 SAAADI. Trimming shortened V by 4 bases and J by 1 base, and 10 bases separated the two germline ends. The CDR3 extends over 14 amino acids. The CDR3 DNA reads as TGCGCCAGCAGTGGGGGTACTGGTAACTATGGCTACACCTTC. As protein: CASSGGTGNYGYTF.

The V and J genes are TRBV27 and TRBJ2-2; D gene uncertain. V lost 4 bases to trimming and J lost 7 bases, with 10 bases between them. Germline values: CDR1 MNHEY, CDR2 SMNVEV (reference sequence). The CDR3 covers 13 residues. The chain's CDR3 is CASSSRQGGELFF. CDR3 bases: TGTGCCAGCAGTTCCCGACAAGGCGGGGAGCTGTTTTTT.

J is TRBJ2-7 and V is TRBV5-1, with a possible D match to TRBD2 (7 bases). CDR3 size: 16 residues. V was clipped by 1 base and J by 0 bases, with 14 bases between them. Germline V CDR1 and CDR2: SGHRS, YFSETQ. The CDR3 DNA is TGCGCCAGCAGCTTGCTGGGGGGCGGGAGCTCCTACGAGCAGTACTTC. Protein sequence: CASSLLGGGSSYEQYF.

The chain is built from TRBV28 and TRBJ1-2, with TRBD1 identical over 7 bases. The CDR3 totals 14 residues. Trimming removed 4 bases from V and 7 bases from J; junction bases left unmatched: 9. Germline CDR1 and CDR2: MDHEN and SYDVKM. CDR3 protein: CASSSDRGQFGYTF. CDR3 sequence (DNA): TGTGCCAGCAGTTCGGATAGGGGGCAGTTTGGCTACACCTTC.

This chain uses TRBV9 with TRBJ2-1; perhaps TRBD2 as D (5 bases). This CDR3 comprises 14 residues. Germline CDR1 SGDLS, CDR2 YYNGEE. Trimming cost V 0 bases and J 8 bases, with 12 bases left between them. The CDR3 bases are TGTGCCAGCAGCGTAGCGTCTAGCATCCATGAGCAGTTCTTC. This translates into CASSVASSIHEQFF.

The gene calls are TRBV9 and TRBJ1-6; no clear D. CDR1 SGDLS and CDR2 YYNGEE come from the germline V gene. V was cut by 0 bases and J by 8 bases, with 6 bases left in between. The CDR3 runs 13 residues. In DNA, the CDR3 is TGTGCCAGCAGCGTAGATTTTGATTCACCCCTCCACTTT. This codes for CASSVDFDSPLHF.

This chain uses TRBV27 with TRBJ1-6, with TRBD1 matching 9 bases. The V segment lost 6 bases and the J segment 7 bases; nucleotides outside the gene matches: 4. The germline V gene encodes CDR1 MNHEY and CDR2 SMNVEV (reference sequence). The CDR3 has 14 residues. CDR3 loop: CASSIQGANSPLHF. The DNA of the CDR3 is TGTGCCAGCAGCATACAGGGGGCGAATTCACCCCTCCACTTT.

V is TRBV10-3 and J is TRBJ2-5; the D call may be TRBD1 or TRBD2 (6 bases each). Germline V gives CDR1 ENHRY, CDR2 SYGVKD. There are 16 residues in the CDR3. V was clipped by 2 bases and J by 5 bases, with 18 bases between them. CDR3 amino acids: CAISEPGGGQVETQYF. In nucleotides, the CDR3 is TGTGCCATCAGTGAGCCAGGTGGGGGGCAAGTCGAGACCCAGTACTTC.

The rearrangement uses TRBV19 and TRBJ1-2; tentatively, D is TRBD1 (5 bases). In germline, CDR1 is LNHDA, CDR2 SQIVND (reference sequence). Trimming took off 3 bases at V and 8 bases at J, with 13 bases between the two ends. The length of the CDR3 is 13 residues. The CDR3 DNA follows: TGTGCCAGTAGTATGGGGGGGTTTAGCGGCTACACCTTC. Translated: CASSMGGFSGYTF.

This chain connects TRBV9 to TRBJ2-3; 8 nucleotides align to TRBD2. Unmatched junction bases numbered 6, after V lost 0 bases and J lost 6 bases. CDR1 and CDR2 from the germline V gene are SGDLS and YYNGEE. The CDR3 loop spans 15 amino acids. CDR3 protein: CASSVGLAGADTQYF. For the CDR3, the DNA is TGTGCCAGCAGCGTAGGCCTAGCGGGTGCGGATACGCAGTATTTT.

The V gene is TRBV29-1, the J gene TRBJ2-3, with a possible D match to TRBD1 (5 bases). The germline V and J ends were trimmed by 1 base and 4 bases, with 18 bases remaining between them. This CDR3 comprises 16 residues. Germline CDR1 is SQVTM and CDR2 is ANQGSEA. The CDR3 protein is CSVEGPGLPLSDTQYF. The DNA of the CDR3 is TGCAGCGTTGAAGGGCCAGGGCTGCCCCTATCAGATACGCAGTATTTT.

In this sample, this clone turned up once. The CDR3 DNA reads TGCGCCAGCACATCCGGGACAGGGAACACCGGGGAGCTGTTTTTT. This gives the protein CASTSGTGNTGELFF. This sequence joins TRBV5-1 and TRBJ2-2; 8 positions agree with TRBD1. CDR3 length: 15 amino acids. Germline CDR1 and CDR2: SGHRS and YFSETQ. J lost 1 base, V lost 6 bases, and 5 bases had no gene match. Full variable domain (rest looked up from reference TRBV5-1 and TRBJ2-2): KAGVTQTPRYLIKTRGQQVTLSCSPISGHRSVSWYQQTPGQGLQFLFEYFSETQRNKGNFPGRFSGRQFSNSRSEMNVSTLELGDSALYLCASTSGTGNTGELFFGEGSRLTVL.

V is TRBV10-3 and J is TRBJ2-5; D possibly corresponds to TRBD2 (7 bases). CDR3 length: 16 amino acids. In germline, CDR1 is ENHRY, CDR2 SYGVKD. V was clipped by 2 bases and J by 2 bases, with 15 bases between them. The CDR3, as DNA: TGTGCCATCAGTGAGAGGGGGGGTCCGGCACAAGAGACCCAGTACTTC. Its translation is CAISERGGPAQETQYF.

V and J are TRBV5-1 and TRBJ2-1; 8 positions match TRBD1. The germline V gene encodes CDR1 SGHRS and CDR2 YFSETQ. The junction had 8 bases not matched to a gene; V was cut back by 1 base and J by 8 bases. The CDR3 spans 15 residues. Here the CDR3 reads CASSLTGQGLDEQFF. As DNA, the CDR3 is TGCGCCAGCAGCTTGACCGGACAGGGTTTGGATGAGCAGTTCTTC.

J is TRBJ2-3 and V is TRBV7-8, with TRBD2 identical over 10 bases. Germline CDR1 is SGHVS and CDR2 is FQNEAQ. There are 16 residues in the CDR3. Trimming removed 4 bases from V and 1 base from J; junction bases left unmatched: 5. The CDR3 DNA reads as TGTGCCAGCAGCTCTAGCGGGGGCGCGGGCACAGATACGCAGTATTTT. It specifies CASSSSGGAGTDTQYF. The complete variable domain, with remaining parts taken from reference TRBV7-8 and TRBJ2-3, reads GAGVSQSPRYKVAKRGQDVALRCDPISGHVSLFWYQQALGQGPEFLTYFQNEAQLDKSGLPSDRFFAERPEGSVSTLKIQRTQQEDSAVYLCASSSSGGAGTDTQYFGPGTRLTVL.

V and J are TRBV27 and TRBJ1-1, with 7 bases identical to TRBD1. Germline CDR1 reads MNHEY; CDR2 reads SMNVEV (reference sequence). The CDR3 is 14 amino acids. The J segment lost 3 bases and the V segment lost 4 bases, leaving 5 bases of the junction unmatched. The CDR3 spells CASSYEQGYTEAFF. CDR3 nucleotides: TGTGCCAGCAGTTACGAACAGGGGTACACTGAAGCTTTCTTT.

The gene calls are TRBV15 and TRBJ1-2; possibly TRBD1 for D (6 bases). V was clipped by 0 bases and J by 8 bases, with 16 bases between them. Looked up from germline, CDR1 is LNHNV and CDR2 is YYDKDF (reference sequence). This CDR3 is 15 amino acids long. The CDR3 is CATSRDGDTRSGYTF. CDR3 sequence (DNA): TGTGCCACCAGCAGAGATGGGGACACCCGTTCCGGCTACACCTTC.

The chain employs TRBV6-1 and TRBJ2-7; 9 nucleotides agree with TRBD1. After removal of 5 bases from V and 4 bases from J, the junction contained 3 bases not matched to a gene. The CDR3 has 13 amino acids. Germline loops: CDR1 MNHNS, CDR2 SASEGT. Written as DNA, the CDR3 is TGTGCCAGCAGTATAGGACAGGGGTACGAGCAGTACTTC. Its translation: CASSIGQGYEQYF.

V usage is TRBV7-9 and J usage is TRBJ1-3, with TRBD1 matching over 10 bases. The CDR3 consists of 16 residues. Trimming removed 3 bases from V and 4 bases from J; junction bases left unmatched: 6. CDR1 is SEHNR, CDR2 FQNEAQ, per germline (reference sequence). This CDR3 is CASSFRQGAHGNTIYF. Written as DNA, the CDR3 is TGTGCCAGCAGCTTCAGACAGGGGGCGCACGGAAACACCATATATTTT.

CDR3 bases: TGTGCCAGTAGTATCGGCTCCGGTGGCCAAGAGACCCAGTACTTC. This sequence encodes CASSIGSGGQETQYF. This chain uses TRBV19 with TRBJ2-5; D gene uncertain. The V gene's germline CDR1 is LNHDA and CDR2 SQIVND (reference sequence). The V end lost 3 bases, the J end lost 1 base, and 12 bases lay between the germline ends. This CDR3 comprises 15 residues.